Shown below are 31 T cell receptor beta chains from a single sample sequenced in a study of blood T cell repertoires in COVID-19 (dated by TCRdb to 2019 to 2021). Library prep was done by the immunoSEQ multiplex PCR assay. TCRdb's version of the immuneACCESS table is confined to in-frame rearrangements and falls short of the full clone set. An unresolved V gene accounts for under half of the shortfall where checked; the remainder is of unknown origin. The sample table contains 200,000 or so clones; only one count was recorded for almost 85% of them. The top ten hold around 6.9% of the sample. Source material: peripheral blood. Source of these receptors: a human donor with acute or convalescent COVID-19. The donor label of this sample is uncertain.

DNA of the CDR3: TGTGCCAGTGCGTACAGGGGGCTGGTTGAAAAACTGTTTTTT. It specifies CASAYRGLVEKLFF. The gene calls are TRBV19 and TRBJ1-4; 9 bases fit TRBD1. Germline V lookup: CDR1 LNHDA, CDR2 SQIVND (reference sequence). Trimming removed 8 bases from V and 7 bases from J; junction bases left unmatched: 8. The length of the CDR3 is 14 residues.

The CDR3 region is CASSNQGGRERAFF. The CDR3, as DNA: TGTGCCAGCAGCAACCAAGGGGGCAGGGAGAGAGCTTTCTTT. The chain combines TRBV5-4 with TRBJ1-1, with 7 bases matching TRBD1. The CDR3 runs to 14 residues. The V gene's germline CDR1 is SGHNT and CDR2 YYREEE (reference sequence). The junction had 13 bases not matched to a gene; V was cut back by 4 bases and J by 10 bases.

This clone has only one observation. J is TRBJ2-5 and V is TRBV7-9, with TRBD2 matching 7 bases. The CDR3 consists of 16 residues. Germline assignment: CDR1 SEHNR and CDR2 FQNEAQ (reference sequence). Germline trimming cut 1 base from V and 1 base from J; bases unmatched to any gene: 6. CDR3 nucleotides: TGTGCCAGCAGCTTAGGGGGTAGCGGGTCCCAAGAGACCCAGTACTTC. Residues: CASSLGGSGSQETQYF. The whole variable domain, filled in from reference TRBV7-9 and TRBJ2-5, reads DTGVSQNPRHKITKRGQNVTFRCDPISEHNRLYWYRQTLGQGPEFLTYFQNEAQLEKSRLLSDRFSAERPKGSFSTLEIQRTEQGDSAMYLCASSLGGSGSQETQYFGPGTRLLVL.

The rearrangement links TRBV18 to TRBJ2-1, with D possibly being TRBD2 (5 bases). V was clipped by 3 bases and J by 5 bases, with 11 bases between them. The germline gives CDR1 KGHSH, CDR2 LQKENI. The CDR3 totals 14 residues. CDR3 coding DNA: TGTGCCAGCTCACCGGAGATAGCGAACAATGAGCAGTTCTTC. Its protein product is CASSPEIANNEQFF.

This chain uses TRBV5-1 with TRBJ2-3, with D possibly being TRBD2 (6 bases). The V end was cut by 1 base, the J end by 1 base, with 10 bases between. The germline V gene encodes CDR1 SGHRS and CDR2 YFSETQ. This CDR3 is 15 amino acids long. CDR3 bases: TGCGCCAGCAGCTTGTCGGGAGTGGGCACAGATACGCAGTATTTT. This translates into CASSLSGVGTDTQYF.

This clone was counted once. The chain employs TRBV6-5 and TRBJ2-7, with 7 positions matching TRBD2. V lost 6 bases to trimming and J lost 7 bases; unmatched junction nucleotides: 9. Germline V CDR1 and CDR2: MNHEY, SVGAGI. This CDR3 has 13 amino acids. Written as DNA, the CDR3 is TGTGCCAGCAGGCCGGGACTATTAAAAGAGCAGTACTTC. Encoded protein: CASRPGLLKEQYF.

This sequence joins TRBV11-2 and TRBJ1-2, with 7 bases identical to TRBD1. V shed 2 bases and J 2 bases; nucleotides not matched to a gene: 2. Germline values: CDR1 SGHAT, CDR2 FQNNGV. The CDR3 contains 14 residues. The CDR3 sequence is CASSLQTGNYGYTF. The DNA of the CDR3 is TGTGCCAGCAGCTTACAGACAGGGAACTATGGCTACACCTTC. Supplemented by reference TRBV11-2 and TRBJ1-2, the full variable domain reads EAGVAQSPRYKIIEKRQSVAFWCNPISGHATLYWYQQILGQGPKLLIQFQNNGVVDDSQLPKDRFSAERLKGVDSTLKIQPAKLEDSAVYLCASSLQTGNYGYTFGSGTRLTVV.

The rearrangement links TRBV9 to TRBJ2-3, with 7 bases matching TRBD2. Germline V gene lookup returns CDR1 SGDLS and CDR2 YYNGEE. The CDR3 extends over 15 amino acids. V lost 2 bases and J lost 3; bases outside the gene matches: 6. CDR3 amino acids: CASSVSGGGTDTQYF. The CDR3 nucleotides read TGTGCCAGCAGCGTGTCGGGAGGTGGGACAGATACGCAGTATTTT.

This sequence joins TRBV14 and TRBJ2-1; TRBD2 is a possible D gene (5 bases). The length of the CDR3 is 17 residues. Germline lookup yields CDR1 SGHDN and CDR2 FVKESK. Trimming shortened V by 3 bases and J by 4 bases, and 19 bases separated the two germline ends. The CDR3 loop is CASSHYTRPVVYNEQFF. The CDR3, as DNA: TGTGCCAGCAGCCACTATACTAGGCCAGTAGTGTACAATGAGCAGTTCTTC.

This clone was counted a few times. The chain couples TRBV18 to TRBJ2-7; D possibly corresponds to TRBD2 (5 bases). The CDR3 totals 13 residues. V was shortened by 1 base and J by 5 bases, with 9 bases between the two germline ends. Per germline, CDR1 KGHSH and CDR2 LQKENI. The CDR3 DNA reads as TGTGCCAGCTCACCACAAACCGGGGACGAGCAGTACTTC. It specifies CASSPQTGDEQYF.

The rearrangement links TRBV11-2 to TRBJ1-6, with TRBD1 matching over 8 bases. Per germline, CDR1 SGHAT and CDR2 FQNNGV. The CDR3 is 14 residues long. The V and J ends lost 3 bases and 7 bases, in that order; junction bases with no gene match: 2. CDR3 residues: CASSLTGANSPLHF. CDR3 coding DNA: TGTGCCAGCAGCTTGACAGGGGCGAATTCACCCCTCCACTTT.

This clone was recorded once. The J gene is TRBJ1-2, the V gene TRBV27, with 9 positions matching TRBD1. V lost 4 bases to trimming and J lost 4 bases; unmatched junction nucleotides: 4. CDR1 and CDR2 (germline): MNHEY, SMNVEV (reference sequence). The CDR3 loop spans 14 amino acids. The CDR3 reads CASSSRDRAYGYTF. The CDR3 DNA follows: TGTGCCAGCAGTTCCCGGGACAGGGCCTATGGCTACACCTTC.

The rearrangement links TRBV30 to TRBJ1-6; D uncertain. Germline CDR1 GTSNPN, CDR2 SVGIG (reference sequence). The CDR3 extends over 14 amino acids. V lost 2 bases, J lost 8 bases, and 13 bases lay in between. In DNA, the CDR3 is TGTGCCTGGAGTAAGACGTCCACAGATTCACCCCTCCACTTT. This codes for CAWSKTSTDSPLHF.

The V gene is TRBV12-3 or TRBV12-4, the J gene TRBJ2-2; TRBD2 is a possible D gene (6 bases). This CDR3 has 13 amino acids. Between the trimmed V and J ends, which lost 7 bases and 6 bases, there was a span of 12 bases. CDR3: CASTQWGAGELFF. The CDR3 bases are TGTGCCAGCACCCAGTGGGGGGCCGGGGAGCTGTTTTTT.

This chain uses TRBV11-3 with TRBJ2-1, with TRBD2 matching over 10 bases. Germline CDR1 reads SGHNT; CDR2 reads YENEEA. The CDR3 extends over 15 amino acids. The trim removed 4 bases at V and 5 bases at J, leaving 5 bases unmatched. The CDR3 DNA reads TGTGCCAGCAGCTCAGGACTAGCGGAAGACAATGAGCAGTTCTTC. Protein sequence: CASSSGLAEDNEQFF.

The V call is TRBV28, the J call TRBJ2-7; no definite D call. Germline CDR1 is MDHEN and CDR2 is SYDVKM. The germline V and J ends were trimmed by 4 bases and 12 bases, with 19 bases remaining between them. The CDR3 is made up of 13 amino acids. CDR3 nucleotide sequence: TGTGCCAGCAGTTCAACCGCTAGTGGCTTCTGGTACTTC. Translated: CASSSTASGFWYF.

V gene TRBV6-5 combines with J gene TRBJ2-3, with TRBD2 matching over 7 bases. Germline CDR1 and CDR2: MNHEY and SVGAGI. V shed 7 bases, J shed 2 bases, and the junction held 6 bases outside the gene matches. CDR3 length: 14 residues. CDR3 coding DNA: TGTGCCAGCAAGACGGGACTAACCACAGATACGCAGTATTTT. Translating it yields CASKTGLTTDTQYF.

The chain joins TRBV18 to TRBJ2-1, with TRBD2 identical over 9 bases. The length of the CDR3 is 15 residues. V shed 2 bases, J shed 7 bases, and the junction held 6 bases outside the gene matches. In germline, CDR1 is KGHSH, CDR2 LQKENI. The CDR3 protein is CASSPAGGKRNEQFF. The CDR3 DNA is TGTGCCAGCTCACCAGCGGGAGGGAAGAGAAATGAGCAGTTCTTC.

The chain couples TRBV9 to TRBJ2-1; TRBD2 matches 16 bases. There are 18 residues in the CDR3. V gave up 3 bases and J gave up 8 bases; unmatched junction bases: 11. The V gene's germline CDR1 is SGDLS and CDR2 YYNGEE. As DNA, the CDR3 is TGTGCCAGCAGCGCTCTTCCGGGACTAGCGGGAGGGCGGCATGAGCAGTTCTTC. Translation gives CASSALPGLAGGRHEQFF. Variable domain in full (rest from reference TRBV9 and TRBJ2-1): DSGVTQTPKHLITATGQRVTLRCSPRSGDLSVYWYQQSLDQGLQFLIQYYNGEERAKGNILERFSAQQFPDLHSELNLSSLELGDSALYFCASSALPGLAGGRHEQFFGPGTRLTVL.

The V gene is TRBV18, the J gene TRBJ1-2, with 9 bases identical to TRBD1. The J segment lost 4 bases and the V segment lost 3 bases, leaving 6 bases of the junction unmatched. The CDR3 contains 15 residues. In germline, CDR1 is KGHSH, CDR2 LQKENI. This CDR3 reads CASSPGTGSTYGYTF. CDR3 nucleotide sequence: TGTGCCAGCTCACCGGGGACAGGGAGTACCTATGGCTACACCTTC.

The chain is built from TRBV28 and TRBJ1-2; 10 nucleotides line up with TRBD1. CDR1 MDHEN and CDR2 SYDVKM come from the germline V gene. The trim removed 6 bases at V and 5 bases at J, leaving 3 bases unmatched. The CDR3 has 13 amino acids. This chain's CDR3 is CASSPGQGYGYTF. The CDR3 bases are TGTGCCAGCAGCCCGGGACAGGGGTATGGCTACACCTTC.

This clone has just one count. The rearrangement joins TRBV19 to TRBJ2-3; 7 bases align to TRBD1. Losses at the gene ends were 8 bases for V and 0 bases for J; bases not matched to a gene: 8. This CDR3 has 15 amino acids. Germline lookup yields CDR1 LNHDA and CDR2 SQIVND (reference sequence). The CDR3 DNA follows: TGTGCCAGTCGCCATTTACAGGGGAGCACAGATACGCAGTATTTT. It codes for CASRHLQGSTDTQYF.

The chain links TRBV19 to TRBJ1-1, with 10 bases identical to TRBD1. Losses at the gene ends were 5 bases for V and 5 bases for J; bases not matched to a gene: 5. The CDR3 runs 14 residues. Germline V gives CDR1 LNHDA, CDR2 SQIVND (reference sequence). Here the CDR3 reads CASSFDRGPTEAFF. The CDR3 region has the DNA TGTGCCAGTAGTTTCGACAGGGGGCCGACTGAAGCTTTCTTT. Combining the CDR3 with reference TRBV19 and TRBJ1-1 gives the whole variable domain DGGITQSPKYLFRKEGQNVTLSCEQNLNHDAMYWYRQDPGQGLRLIYYSQIVNDFQKGDIAEGYSVSREKKESFPLTVTSAQKNPTAFYLCASSFDRGPTEAFFGQGTRLTVV.

V gene TRBV2 combines with J gene TRBJ2-1; 15 nucleotides match TRBD2. The length of the CDR3 is 16 residues. CDR1 and CDR2 from the germline V gene are SNHLY and FYNNEI. V gave up 9 bases and J gave up 5 bases; unmatched junction bases: 8. CDR3 in DNA: TGTGCCAGTCCTGGACTAGCGGGAGGGCGAAACAATGAGCAGTTCTTC. It is translated as CASPGLAGGRNNEQFF.

The chain couples TRBV10-3 to TRBJ1-1, with D possibly being TRBD1 (6 bases). Trimming stripped 3 bases from V and 6 bases from J, with 14 bases between. Germline assignment: CDR1 ENHRY and CDR2 SYGVKD. The CDR3 consists of 14 residues. The CDR3 nucleotides are TGTGCCATCAGTGAAATTTTAAAGGGGGCTGAAGCTTTCTTT. Protein sequence: CAISEILKGAEAFF.

The V call is TRBV24-1, the J call TRBJ2-5; the match to TRBD2 covers 11 bases. This CDR3 contains 17 residues. Germline V gene data show CDR1 as KGHDR and CDR2 as SFDVKD. With V trimmed by 2 bases and J by 2 bases, 6 bases remained unmatched. CDR3 DNA: TGTGCCACCAGTGATTCCGGGACTAGCGGTTTTCAAGAGACCCAGTACTTC. This encodes CATSDSGTSGFQETQYF.

This clone was picked up a small number of times. Sequence at one end of the junction differs from germline and may be a read error. The genes are TRBV29-1 and TRBJ1-2; D unclear. This CDR3 is 9 amino acids long. Germline CDR1 and CDR2: SQVTM and ANQGSEA. The CDR3 here is CSVVSQNPF. In nucleotides, the CDR3 is TGCAGCGTTGTGAGTCAAAACCCCTTC.

V gene TRBV27 combines with J gene TRBJ2-5; 7 bases are a match to TRBD1. The CDR3 extends over 14 amino acids. Unmatched junction bases numbered 4, after V lost 2 bases and J lost 4 bases. Germline V gene sequence: CDR1 MNHEY, CDR2 SMNVEV (reference sequence). In DNA form, the CDR3 reads TGTGCCAGCAGTTTACGGAACAGGGGAGAGACCCAGTACTTC. It translates to CASSLRNRGETQYF.

The chain employs TRBV27 and TRBJ1-5, with 12 bases fitting TRBD1. CDR3 size: 16 residues. Germline loops: CDR1 MNHEY, CDR2 SMNVEV (reference sequence). J gave up 7 bases and V 2 bases, and 6 bases lay outside the gene matches. The CDR3 DNA reads TGTGCCAGCAGTTTAAGTCGGGACAGGGGGCCACAGCCCCAGCATTTT. Translating gives CASSLSRDRGPQPQHF.

CDR3 DNA: TGTGCCAGCGCACCCGCGAAGGGAGGGTCTGAAGCTTTCTTT. It specifies CASAPAKGGSEAFF. The chain is built from TRBV6-5 and TRBJ1-1; D is ambiguous. The V end was cut by 8 bases, the J end by 6 bases, with 19 bases between. The CDR3 runs 14 residues. Germline values: CDR1 MNHEY, CDR2 SVGAGI.

The gene calls are TRBV18 and TRBJ2-3; no clear D gene. CDR3 length equals 14 residues. The V and J ends lost 4 bases and 0 bases respectively, with 8 bases between them. Germline V CDR1 and CDR2: KGHSH, LQKENI. CDR3 bases: TGTGCCAGCTCACGAGCCCTTAGCACAGATACGCAGTATTTT. Protein sequence: CASSRALSTDTQYF.